Listed here is a single TCR beta chain. Its binding antigen is unknown. The input lacks base qualities; no much larger clone sits a single base away. The protocol used for the library was PCR. The data were produced on an Illumina HiSeq 2500. To reduce PCR and sequencing biases, unique molecular identifiers were built into the TCR beta cDNA libraries. Some 500,000 cDNA molecules were obtained for every 1 to 10 million input T cells, so each molecule roughly corresponded to one T cell. The patient libraries were prepared and sequenced with the same protocol used for the earlier healthy control dataset. Within a given batch, samples were prepared together, multiplexed and sequenced on the same HiSeq lane. The authors' analysis ran thus. Raw barcoded reads were processed with MIGEC, discarding single-read molecular identifier groups before consensus assembly and CDR3 extraction. Clonotype tables were post-analysed with VDJtools, and diversity was normalized by down-sampling all datasets to the smallest sample size. To correct batch-related cross-sample contamination, repertoire overlap clustering matched CDR3 amino acid sequences but not nucleotide sequences. The raw public data were reprocessed by TCRdb itself: fastp quality trimming at Q25, MiXCR clonotype calling, in-frame beta chains only. Every entry covers one CDR3 protein and lists the most common genes and DNA from its rows. Clone size and V and J calls follow TCRdb, not the original study. This sample comprises about 460,000 distinct CDR3 sequences, around 40% of them detected only once. The ten biggest clones cover roughly 12% of the sample.

From the cysteine up to the phenylalanine, the CDR3 has a length of 15 residues. Solely the CDR3 DNA is kept, with 45 bases framed from the first base. CDR1 MDHEN and CDR2 SYDVKM were looked up in the germline V gene. The V end gives up 2 bases and the J end 5 bases, leaving 6 bases in the junction not matched to a gene. These data originate in a study of post-analysis software for immune sequencing data (dated by TCRdb to 2015 to 2017). For context, the study as a whole: Recorded disease courses included relapsing-remitting, secondary progressive and progressive-relapsing multiple sclerosis, with some patients lacking subtype annotation. The patient repertoires were set against 10 to 11 previously published healthy control repertoires from donors whose ages ranged from roughly 6 to 27 years. A subset of samples was prepared in parallel using single-end sample barcoding, then pooled and co-amplified after Illumina adapter ligation. Study-level results and caveats: When samples were clustered directly using the F measure, samples prepared in the same batch co-clustered strongly, which prompted a batch-effect correction. Compared with controls, multiple sclerosis patients had significantly lower normalized Chao1 diversity, a finding suggesting substantial peripheral T-cell clonal expansion. The control group was slightly older than the multiple sclerosis patient group. About 5 TRBV segments, including TRBV5-6, TRBV5-1 and TRBV20-1, were significantly more frequent in patients than controls.

TCR beta repertoires were profiled from peripheral blood of 13 young patients with multiple sclerosis to demonstrate the VDJtools post-analysis software. The multiple sclerosis patients were children and adolescents ranging in age from about 6 to 16 years. This receptor chain uses TRBV28 and TRBJ1-5; 7 of the junction bases match TRBD1. The clonotype originates from a girl between 10 and 17 years old with multiple sclerosis. What was sequenced was blood. CDR3 region: CASSLAGGGHQPQHF. The nucleotide sequence is given as TGTGCCAGCAGTTTAGCAGGGGGTGGGCATCAGCCCCAGCATTTT.